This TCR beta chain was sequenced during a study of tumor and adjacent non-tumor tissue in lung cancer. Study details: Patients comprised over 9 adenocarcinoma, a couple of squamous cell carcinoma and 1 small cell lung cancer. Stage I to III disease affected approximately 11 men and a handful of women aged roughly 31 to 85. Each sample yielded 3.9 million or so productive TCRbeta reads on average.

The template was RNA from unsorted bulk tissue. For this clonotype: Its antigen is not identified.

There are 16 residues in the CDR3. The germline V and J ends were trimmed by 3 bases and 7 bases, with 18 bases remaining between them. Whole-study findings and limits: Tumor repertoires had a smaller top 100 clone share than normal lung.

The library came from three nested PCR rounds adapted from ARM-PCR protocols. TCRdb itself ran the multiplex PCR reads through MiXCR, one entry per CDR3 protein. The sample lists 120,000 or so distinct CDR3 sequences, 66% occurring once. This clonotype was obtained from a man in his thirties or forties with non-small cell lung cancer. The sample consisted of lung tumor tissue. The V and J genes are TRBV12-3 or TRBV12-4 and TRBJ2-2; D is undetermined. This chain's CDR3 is CASSLTWLVVLGELFF. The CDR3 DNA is TGTGCCAGCAGTTTGACATGGTTGGTAGTACTCGGGGAGCTGTTTTTT.